One sample yielded the 17 T cell receptor beta chains listed below, sequenced in a study of T-cell memory formation after mild COVID-19. TCRdb itself ran the 5' RACE reads through MiXCR, one entry per CDR3 protein. Of fewer than 250,000 distinct CDR3 sequences in the sample, under 12% were seen once. Sequences were obtained from PBMCs or a T cell subset sorted from them (not recorded which). The source is a man aged 18 to 29 who had mild COVID-19 (a few samples of this study predate the infection). Cell type and time point are not known.

This clonotype was seen only a few times. The V call is TRBV7-2, the J call TRBJ2-1; possible D gene TRBD2, 5 bases. The CDR3 extends over 14 amino acids. Germline CDR1 SGHTA, CDR2 FQGNSA. Trimming cost V 3 bases and J 8 bases, with 14 bases left between them. The CDR3 DNA reads as TGTGCCAGCAGCTTCGTCGGACTTAAGGATGAGCAGTTCTTC. Its protein is CASSFVGLKDEQFF.

V usage is TRBV5-1 and J usage is TRBJ2-5; D uncertain. The CDR3 is made up of 14 amino acids. The germline V gene has CDR1 SGHRS and CDR2 YFSETQ. The V end lost 1 base, the J end lost 2 bases, and 9 bases lay between the germline ends. CDR3 sequence reads: CASSLLWSQETQYF. The CDR3 DNA is TGCGCCAGCAGCTTGTTATGGAGTCAAGAGACCCAGTACTTC.

The J gene is TRBJ2-1, the V gene TRBV5-1, with D possibly matching TRBD2 (7 bases). With 4 bases removed from V and 2 bases from J, the gap between germline ends came to 13 bases. The length of the CDR3 is 15 residues. Germline assignment: CDR1 SGHRS and CDR2 YFSETQ. Here the CDR3 DNA reads TGCGCCAGCAGCGCGGAGGGGGGGCCCTACAATGAGCAGTTCTTC. As protein: CASSAEGGPYNEQFF. The variable domain in full, completed from reference TRBV5-1 and TRBJ2-1, reads KAGVTQTPRYLIKTRGQQVTLSCSPISGHRSVSWYQQTPGQGLQFLFEYFSETQRNKGNFPGRFSGRQFSNSRSEMNVSTLELGDSALYLCASSAEGGPYNEQFFGPGTRLTVL.

This clonotype has ten or more counts. The chain is built from TRBV6-6 and TRBJ1-2; D may be TRBD1 (5 bases). Germline lookup yields CDR1 MNHNY and CDR2 SVGAGI (reference sequence). Trimming left V 7 bases short and J 7 bases short, with 13 bases between. The CDR3 is 12 residues long. CDR3 loop: CASTGTLGGYTF. CDR3 sequence (DNA): TGTGCCAGCACCGGGACGCTCGGTGGCTACACCTTC.

The V gene is TRBV2, the J gene TRBJ2-7; TRBD1 or TRBD2 may be the D gene (5 bases each). CDR1 SNHLY and CDR2 FYNNEI come from the germline V gene. With 6 bases removed from V and 11 bases from J, the gap between germline ends came to 23 bases. This CDR3 spans 14 amino acids. CDR3 coding DNA: TGTGCCAGCAGCTTTAGCCGGGACGAAGAAATCAAGTACGTC. As protein: CASSFSRDEEIKYV.

Only one count was recorded for this clonotype. The V gene is TRBV28, the J gene TRBJ1-1; D unresolved. CDR3 size: 14 residues. With 7 bases removed from V and 5 bases from J, the gap between germline ends came to 17 bases. Germline values: CDR1 MDHEN, CDR2 SYDVKM. CDR3: CASTQPRLVTEAFF. The CDR3 region has the DNA TGTGCCAGCACCCAACCCAGGTTGGTAACTGAAGCTTTCTTT. Supplemented by reference TRBV28 and TRBJ1-1, the full variable domain reads DVKVTQSSRYLVKRTGEKVFLECVQDMDHENMFWYRQDPGLGLRLIYFSYDVKMKEKGDIPEGYSVSREKKERFSLILESASTNQTSMYLCASTQPRLVTEAFFGQGTRLTVV.

CDR3 in amino acids: CASNRQGSVTEAFF. CDR3 bases: TGCGCCAGCAACCGACAGGGGAGCGTCACTGAAGCTTTCTTT. The genes are TRBV5-1 and TRBJ1-1, with 8 nucleotides matching TRBD1. V shed 6 bases and J 4 bases; nucleotides not matched to a gene: 8. The CDR3 length is 14 residues. Germline V gene sequence: CDR1 SGHRS, CDR2 YFSETQ.

The chain uses TRBV7-8 and TRBJ1-6; tentatively, D is TRBD1 (6 bases). Germline assignment: CDR1 SGHVS and CDR2 FQNEAQ. The CDR3 has 16 amino acids. Trimming took off 8 bases at V and 7 bases at J, with 21 bases between the two ends. The CDR3 DNA reads TGTGCCAGCCGCCCCAGAACCTGGACAGCCAATTCACCCCTCCACTTT. Translated: CASRPRTWTANSPLHF.

The rearrangement links TRBV7-3 to TRBJ1-2; D ambiguous. Germline-derived CDR1 and CDR2 are SGHTA and FQGTGA. The CDR3 length is 15 residues. Trimming shortened V by 5 bases and J by 2 bases, and 15 bases separated the two germline ends. The DNA for the CDR3 is TGTGCCAGCAGCCCAGCGGGCGGACCCAACTATGGCTACACCTTC. Translation: CASSPAGGPNYGYTF.

The chain carries TRBV2 and TRBJ1-1, with unresolved D. Germline-derived CDR1 and CDR2 are SNHLY and FYNNEI. CDR3 length: 10 amino acids. CDR3 nucleotides: TGTGCGAGTGGTGGCGCTGAAGCTTTCTTT. Protein product: CASGGAEAFF.

The V gene is TRBV27, the J gene TRBJ1-5; perhaps TRBD1 as D (6 bases). Trimming stripped 6 bases from V and 2 bases from J, with 14 bases between. The length of the CDR3 is 15 residues. Looked up from germline, CDR1 is MNHEY and CDR2 is SMNVEV (reference sequence). Here the CDR3 reads CASSRGGRGNQPQHF. CDR3 nucleotides: TGTGCCAGCAGCCGAGGGGGAAGAGGCAATCAGCCCCAGCATTTT.

Ten or more counts support this clonotype. The V call is TRBV29-1, the J call TRBJ2-5; D might be TRBD2 (6 bases). In germline, CDR1 is SQVTM, CDR2 ANQGSEA. The V gene lost 7 bases and the J gene lost 13 bases, with 16 bases spanning the gap. The CDR3 is 10 residues long. The CDR3: CSAVSGDGYF. The CDR3 nucleotides are TGCAGCGCCGTGTCGGGGGATGGGTACTTC. The full variable domain, completed using reference TRBV29-1 and TRBJ2-5, is SAVISQKPSRDICQRGTSLTIQCQVDSQVTMMFWYRQQPGQSLTLIATANQGSEATYESGFVIDKFPISRPNLTFSTLTVSNMSPEDSSIYLCSAVSGDGYFGPGTRLLVL.

This clonotype was seen just once. The rearrangement uses TRBV3-2 and TRBJ2-2. TRBV3-2 is shown as a pseudogene. The CDR3 is 14 amino acids. In DNA form, the CDR3 reads TGTGCCAGCAGTGGTAGGGGCGACACCGGGGAGCTGTTTTTT. It is translated as CASSGRGDTGELFF.

The chain is built from TRBV30 and TRBJ1-1, with D possibly matching TRBD1 (6 bases). This CDR3 spans 12 amino acids. Per germline, CDR1 GTSNPN and CDR2 SVGIG (reference sequence). The V end lost 7 bases, the J end lost 1 base, and 10 bases lay between the germline ends. This CDR3 is CASQGENTEAFF. CDR3 coding DNA: TGTGCCTCACAGGGAGAGAACACTGAAGCTTTCTTT.

This clonotype was counted only a few times. The chain employs TRBV2 and TRBJ2-2; D is unresolved. Germline CDR1 and CDR2: SNHLY and FYNNEI. This CDR3 spans 12 amino acids. With 3 bases removed from V and 5 bases from J, the gap between germline ends came to 4 bases. The CDR3 DNA reads TGTGCCAGCAGTGAGGTGACCGGGGAGCTGTTTTTT. This gives the protein CASSEVTGELFF.

J is TRBJ1-6 and V is TRBV30; a weak D match, TRBD1 (6 bases). The V and J ends lost 4 bases and 8 bases respectively, with 12 bases between them. The CDR3 is 13 residues long. Germline values: CDR1 GTSNPN, CDR2 SVGIG (reference sequence). The CDR3 sequence: CAWKFRGDSPLHF. CDR3 DNA sequence: TGTGCCTGGAAGTTCAGGGGTGATTCACCCCTCCACTTT.

J is TRBJ1-6 and V is TRBV7-3; D call uncertain. This CDR3 comprises 13 residues. V was clipped by 1 base and J by 9 bases, with 7 bases between them. Germline-derived CDR1 and CDR2 are SGHTA and FQGTGA. The CDR3 is CASSLNWLSPLHF. CDR3 sequence (DNA): TGTGCCAGCAGCTTAAACTGGCTTTCACCCCTCCACTTT.